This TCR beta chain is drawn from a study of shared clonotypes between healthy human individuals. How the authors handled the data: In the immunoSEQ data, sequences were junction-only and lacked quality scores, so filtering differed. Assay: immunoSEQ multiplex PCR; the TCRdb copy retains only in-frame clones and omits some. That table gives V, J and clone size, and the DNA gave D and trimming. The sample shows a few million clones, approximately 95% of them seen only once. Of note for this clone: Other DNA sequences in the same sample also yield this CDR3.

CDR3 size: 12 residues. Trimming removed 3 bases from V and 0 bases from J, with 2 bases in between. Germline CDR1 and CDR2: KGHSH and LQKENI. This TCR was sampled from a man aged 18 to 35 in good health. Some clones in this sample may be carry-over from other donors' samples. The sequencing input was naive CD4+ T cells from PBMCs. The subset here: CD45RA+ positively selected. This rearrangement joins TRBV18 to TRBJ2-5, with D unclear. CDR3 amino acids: CASSPHQETQYF. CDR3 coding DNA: TGTGCCAGCTCACCGCACCAAGAGACCCAGTACTTC.